This T cell receptor beta chain was obtained from a study of cytomegalovirus exposure and HLA in healthy donors. About the research overall: Among about 200 million T cells, an earlier analysis found around 100 million unique TCR beta sequences. General study findings and limits: In a later analysis, HLA-associated TCR beta chains were more clonally expanded than equally common others. There were several of the most significant clusters that appeared linked to common viral pathogens in a later analysis.

Remarks on this clone: Its target is not known.

From germline, CDR1 is KGHSH and CDR2 LQKENI. Trimming pared 2 bases from V and 2 bases from J, leaving 10 bases between. This CDR3 spans 15 amino acids. 60 Vbeta and 13 Jbeta primers were used in PCR. The method was immunoSEQ multiplex PCR; TCRdb's version includes in-frame clones alone and lacks a portion of them. The repertoire consists of around 250,000 clones, with 70% to 90% occurring once and the leading ten covering approximately 8.4%. The gene calls are TRBV18 and TRBJ1-5; D remains unclear. This receptor was obtained from a woman aged 60-75 years in good health and CMV-seropositive. Sequences were obtained from PBMCs. CDR3 coding DNA: TGTGCCAGCTCACCAGGGGTAGCGGGCAATCAGCCCCAGCATTTT. It is translated as CASSPGVAGNQPQHF.